Below, 13 T cell receptor beta chains from the same sample are listed, as sequenced in a study of blood T cell repertoires in COVID-19. The method was immunoSEQ multiplex PCR; TCRdb's version includes in-frame clones alone and lacks a portion of them. The sample lists fewer than 300,000 clones, approximately 90% occurring once. The sample taken for sequencing was peripheral blood. These receptors were collected from a woman aged 25 to 39 with COVID-19, enrolled during active disease.

The chain joins TRBV7-3 to TRBJ1-1; D is perhaps TRBD1 (6 bases). The CDR3 consists of 14 residues. The germline V gene encodes CDR1 SGHTA and CDR2 FQGTGA. Deletions cut 5 bases from V and 6 bases from J, with 16 bases between. CDR3 nucleotides: TGTGCCAGCAGCCCCACGACAGGTTCCTCTGAAGCTTTCTTT. This translates into CASSPTTGSSEAFF.

The rearrangement joins TRBV23-1 to TRBJ2-7, with TRBD1 matching over 7 bases. TRBV23-1 is an ORF, with its function uncertain. This CDR3 contains 14 residues. Unmatched junction bases numbered 9, after V lost 4 bases and J lost 6 bases. The CDR3 region has the DNA TGCGCCAGCAGTCTACGGGACAGTGTCTGCGAGCAGTACTTC. Translating gives CASSLRDSVCEQYF.

This chain links TRBV29-1 with TRBJ1-3, with D possibly being TRBD1 (6 bases). The germline V gene has CDR1 SQVTM and CDR2 ANQGSEA. The V gene lost 0 bases and the J gene lost 4 bases, with 22 bases spanning the gap. The CDR3 has 18 amino acids. CDR3 coding DNA: TGCAGCGTTGAAGACTACCTAAAAGACAGGTCCCGAGGAAACACCATATATTTT. Translated, it gives CSVEDYLKDRSRGNTIYF. Looking up the rest from reference TRBV29-1 and TRBJ1-3 gives the full variable domain: SAVISQKPSRDICQRGTSLTIQCQVDSQVTMMFWYRQQPGQSLTLIATANQGSEATYESGFVIDKFPISRPNLTFSTLTVSNMSPEDSSIYLCSVEDYLKDRSRGNTIYFGEGSWLTVV.

This sequence joins TRBV5-4 and TRBJ1-1; D not resolved. Germline V lookup: CDR1 SGHNT, CDR2 YYREEE (reference sequence). Trimming left V 2 bases short and J 3 bases short, with 11 bases between. This CDR3 is 14 amino acids long. Here the CDR3 reads CASSLETGYTEAFF. The CDR3 nucleotides read TGTGCCAGCAGCTTAGAAACCGGGTACACTGAAGCTTTCTTT.

V gene TRBV7-9 combines with J gene TRBJ2-7, with 8 positions matching TRBD1. CDR1 SEHNR and CDR2 FQNEAQ come from the germline V gene (reference sequence). CDR3 length: 15 amino acids. Trimming cost V 5 bases and J 3 bases; bases outside gene matches: 9. The CDR3 DNA sequence: TGTGCCAGCAGCACTCCGGGGACAGGATACTACGAGCAGTACTTC. It yields the protein CASSTPGTGYYEQYF.

The chain employs TRBV3-1 (or the pseudogene TRBV3-2) and TRBJ1-1; possible D gene TRBD1, 5 bases. There are 14 residues in the CDR3. Germline lookup yields CDR1 LGHDT and CDR2 YNNKEL (reference sequence). V dropped 5 bases and J dropped 4 bases, with 14 bases sitting between them. CDR3 residues: CASSFQGKGTEAFF. CDR3 DNA: TGTGCCAGCAGCTTCCAGGGAAAGGGCACTGAAGCTTTCTTT.

The chain uses TRBV7-2 and TRBJ2-7, with D unclear. Germline CDR1 reads SGHTA; CDR2 reads FQGNSA. The CDR3 sequence is 13 residues long. Trimming pared 0 bases from V and 5 bases from J, leaving 8 bases between. The CDR3 DNA is TGTGCCAGCAGCTTAGCTCTCCCTGACGAGCAGTACTTC. It codes for CASSLALPDEQYF.

This chain uses TRBV5-4 with TRBJ2-2, with 11 bases lining up with TRBD1. The CDR3 extends over 16 amino acids. V lost 4 bases and J lost 7; bases outside the gene matches: 9. Germline V CDR1 and CDR2: SGHNT, YYREEE (reference sequence). CDR3 amino acids: CASSPYGTGGIGELFF. The CDR3 bases are TGTGCCAGCAGCCCTTACGGGACAGGGGGTATCGGGGAGCTGTTTTTT.

The chain recombines TRBV4-1 with TRBJ2-7; 12 bases agree with TRBD2. The CDR3 is 19 amino acids. V was clipped by 0 bases and J by 5 bases; unmatched bases: 14. The V gene's germline CDR1 is MGHRA and CDR2 YSYEKL. CDR3 coding DNA: TGCGCCAGCAGCCAAGAAAACGGTAGAGGACTAGCGGGACTCCACGAGCAGTACTTC. Protein: CASSQENGRGLAGLHEQYF.

The chain has TRBV19 and TRBJ1-6; 7 nucleotides align to TRBD1. The V and J ends lost 4 bases and 5 bases, in that order; junction bases with no gene match: 5. This CDR3 contains 15 residues. Germline CDR1 reads LNHDA; CDR2 reads SQIVND (reference sequence). The CDR3 region is CASSTQDRNNSPLHF. The CDR3 nucleotides read TGTGCCAGTAGTACCCAGGACAGGAATAATTCACCCCTCCACTTT.

CDR3 sequence reads: CATSRLRTGEQYF. CDR3 nucleotides: TGTGCCACCAGCAGACTTAGGACAGGGGAGCAGTACTTC. V and J are TRBV15 and TRBJ2-7; 8 bases agree with TRBD1. V gave up 2 bases and J gave up 7 bases; unmatched junction bases: 4. The germline V gene encodes CDR1 LNHNV and CDR2 YYDKDF (reference sequence). This CDR3 region has 13 residues. Complete variable domain (other parts from reference TRBV15 and TRBJ2-7): DAMVIQNPRYQVTQFGKPVTLSCSQTLNHNVMYWYQQKSSQAPKLLFHYYDKDFNNEADTPDNFQSRRPNTSFCFLDIRSPGLGDTAMYLCATSRLRTGEQYFGPGTRLTVT.

The genes are TRBV4-2 and TRBJ1-1, with D perhaps matching TRBD1 (5 bases). The CDR3 consists of 15 residues. Trimming took off 0 bases at V and 5 bases at J, with 13 bases between the two ends. Looked up from germline, CDR1 is LGHNA and CDR2 is YNFKEQ. This CDR3 is CASSQDYRGWTEAFF. The CDR3, as DNA: TGTGCCAGCAGCCAAGATTATCGGGGGTGGACTGAAGCTTTCTTT.

The chain couples TRBV6-5 to TRBJ1-1, with D unclear. The V and J ends lost 6 bases and 2 bases respectively, with 13 bases between them. CDR3 length: 14 amino acids. Per germline, CDR1 MNHEY and CDR2 SVGAGI. CDR3 loop: CASSTRRVNTEAFF. The CDR3 DNA reads as TGTGCCAGCAGCACCCGACGGGTTAACACTGAAGCTTTCTTT.